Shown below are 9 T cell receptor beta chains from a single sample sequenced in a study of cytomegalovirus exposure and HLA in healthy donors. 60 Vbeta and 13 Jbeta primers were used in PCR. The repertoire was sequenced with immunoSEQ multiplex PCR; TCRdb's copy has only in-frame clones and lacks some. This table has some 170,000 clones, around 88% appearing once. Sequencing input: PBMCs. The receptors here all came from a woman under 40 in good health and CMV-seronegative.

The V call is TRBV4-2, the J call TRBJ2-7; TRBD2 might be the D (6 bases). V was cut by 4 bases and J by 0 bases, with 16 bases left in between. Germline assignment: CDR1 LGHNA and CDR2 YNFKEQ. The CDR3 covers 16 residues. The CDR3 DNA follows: TGTGCCAGCAGCCCGCACCTCTGGGGGGTCTCCTACGAGCAGTACTTC. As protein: CASSPHLWGVSYEQYF.

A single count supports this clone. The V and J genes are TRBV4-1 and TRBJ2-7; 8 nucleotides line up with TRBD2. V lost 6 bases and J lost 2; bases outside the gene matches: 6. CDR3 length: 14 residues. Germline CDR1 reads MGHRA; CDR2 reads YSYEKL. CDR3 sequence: CASRETSATYEQYF. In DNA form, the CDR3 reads TGCGCCAGCAGAGAGACTAGCGCGACCTACGAGCAGTACTTC.

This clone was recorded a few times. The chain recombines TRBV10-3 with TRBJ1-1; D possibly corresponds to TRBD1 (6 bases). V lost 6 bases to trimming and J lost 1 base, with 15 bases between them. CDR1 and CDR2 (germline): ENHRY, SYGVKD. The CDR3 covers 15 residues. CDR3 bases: TGTGCCATCAGGGGAGAGAGACAGGAGAACACTGAAGCTTTCTTT. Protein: CAIRGERQENTEAFF.

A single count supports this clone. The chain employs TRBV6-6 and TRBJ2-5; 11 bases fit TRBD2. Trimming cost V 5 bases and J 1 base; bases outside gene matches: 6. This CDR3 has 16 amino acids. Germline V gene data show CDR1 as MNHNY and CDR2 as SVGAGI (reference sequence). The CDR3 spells CASSHVGLAGQETQYF. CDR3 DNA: TGTGCCAGCAGTCACGTTGGACTAGCGGGCCAAGAGACCCAGTACTTC.

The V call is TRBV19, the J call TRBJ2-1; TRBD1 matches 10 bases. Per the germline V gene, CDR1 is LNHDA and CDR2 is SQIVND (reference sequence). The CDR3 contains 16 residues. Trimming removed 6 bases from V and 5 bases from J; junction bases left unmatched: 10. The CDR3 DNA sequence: TGTGCCAGTAGCCAAATACCGGGACAGGGGAACAATGAGCAGTTCTTC. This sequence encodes CASSQIPGQGNNEQFF.

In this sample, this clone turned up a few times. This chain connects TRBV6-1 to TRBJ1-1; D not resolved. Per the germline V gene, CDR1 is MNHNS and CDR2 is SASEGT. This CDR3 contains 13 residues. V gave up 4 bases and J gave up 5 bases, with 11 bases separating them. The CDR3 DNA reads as TGTGCCAGCAGTGGAACTAGTTTGACTGAAGCTTTCTTT. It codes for CASSGTSLTEAFF.

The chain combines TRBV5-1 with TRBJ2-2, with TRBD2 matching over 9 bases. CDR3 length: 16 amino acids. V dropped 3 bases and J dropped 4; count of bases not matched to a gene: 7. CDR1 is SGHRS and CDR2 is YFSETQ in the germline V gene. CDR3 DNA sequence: TGCGCCAGCAGCTCCCGAGCGGGAGGCGGCACCGGGGAGCTGTTTTTT. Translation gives CASSSRAGGGTGELFF.

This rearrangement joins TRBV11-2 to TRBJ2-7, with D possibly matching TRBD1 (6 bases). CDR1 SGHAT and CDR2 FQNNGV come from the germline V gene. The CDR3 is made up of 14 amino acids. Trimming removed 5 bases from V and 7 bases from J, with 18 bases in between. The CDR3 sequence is CASSPPGTPGEQYF. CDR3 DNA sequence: TGTGCCAGCAGCCCCCCGGGGACACCGGGAGAGCAGTACTTC. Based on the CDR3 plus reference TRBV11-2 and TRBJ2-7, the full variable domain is EAGVAQSPRYKIIEKRQSVAFWCNPISGHATLYWYQQILGQGPKLLIQFQNNGVVDDSQLPKDRFSAERLKGVDSTLKIQPAKLEDSAVYLCASSPPGTPGEQYFGPGTRLTVT.

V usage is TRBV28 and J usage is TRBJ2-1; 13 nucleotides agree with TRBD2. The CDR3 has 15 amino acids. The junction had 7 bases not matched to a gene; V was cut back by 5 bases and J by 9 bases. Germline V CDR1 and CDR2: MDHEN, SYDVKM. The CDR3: CASSPGLAGVGEQFF. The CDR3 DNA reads TGTGCCAGCAGTCCCGGACTAGCGGGAGTGGGTGAGCAGTTCTTC. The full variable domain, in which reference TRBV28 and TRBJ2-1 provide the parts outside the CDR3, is DVKVTQSSRYLVKRTGEKVFLECVQDMDHENMFWYRQDPGLGLRLIYFSYDVKMKEKGDIPEGYSVSREKKERFSLILESASTNQTSMYLCASSPGLAGVGEQFFGPGTRLTVL.